Following are 24 T cell receptor beta chains from one sample sequenced in a study of graft-versus-host responses after intestinal transplantation. These TCRs' antigens remain unknown. The data were produced by immunoSEQ multiplex PCR, yet TCRdb's version contains in-frame clones alone and is incomplete. The table records 85,000 to 90,000 clones, 85% to 90% of them present only once. The source material was unstimulated CD4+ T cells sorted from spleen or lymph node cells, sampled before intestinal transplant. These receptors were taken from a human donor who received an intestinal transplant.

V and J are TRBV25-1 and TRBJ1-1, with D perhaps matching TRBD1 (6 bases). This CDR3 comprises 15 residues. Between the trimmed V and J ends, which lost 3 bases and 3 bases, there was a span of 14 bases. Germline V gene lookup returns CDR1 MGHDK and CDR2 SYGVNS. The CDR3 coding sequence is TGTGCCAGCAGTGATGTGGGGGGGCTACACACTGAAGCTTTCTTT. This encodes CASSDVGGLHTEAFF.

The chain is built from TRBV10-3 and TRBJ2-1; D is perhaps TRBD2 (7 bases). The V gene lost 7 bases and the J gene lost 7 bases, with 17 bases spanning the gap. Per germline, CDR1 ENHRY and CDR2 SYGVKD. The length of the CDR3 is 14 residues. The CDR3 DNA reads as TGTGCCATCACTCGAGGGGGGGCTTTAAATGAGCAGTTCTTC. Translation gives CAITRGGALNEQFF.

The rearrangement joins TRBV2 to TRBJ2-6; D remains unclear. V shed 5 bases and J shed 0 bases, with 8 bases lying between them. There are 15 residues in the CDR3. Germline CDR1 is SNHLY and CDR2 is FYNNEI. The DNA for the CDR3 is TGTGCCAGCAGTCGACGGGTCTCTGGGGCCAACGTCCTGACTTTC. Translation gives CASSRRVSGANVLTF.

The rearrangement joins TRBV6-5 to TRBJ2-7, with 9 bases lining up with TRBD2. The length of the CDR3 is 15 residues. Trimming at V came to 2 bases and at J to 7 bases, leaving 9 bases not matched to a gene. CDR1 and CDR2 (germline): MNHEY, SVGAGI. CDR3 nucleotide sequence: TGTGCCAGCAGTTACCGGCTAGCGGGGCTGGGGGAGCAGTACTTC. This translates into CASSYRLAGLGEQYF.

The V call is TRBV4-2, the J call TRBJ1-2, with 12 bases lining up with TRBD1. This CDR3 spans 14 amino acids. With 0 bases clipped from V and 14 bases from J, the junction kept 7 bases outside the gene matches. Per germline, CDR1 LGHNA and CDR2 YNFKEQ. The DNA for the CDR3 is TGTGCCAGCAGCCAAGATCGGGGACAGGGGGCGAAAACCTTC. This encodes CASSQDRGQGAKTF.

The CDR3 sequence: CASSPIRGRGGNYEQYF. The CDR3 coding sequence is TGTGCCAGCAGCCCGATAAGGGGGCGGGGGGGTAACTACGAGCAGTACTTC. The chain has TRBV5-6 and TRBJ2-7, with 9 bases matching TRBD2. V trimming: 4 bases; J trimming: 3 bases; junction bases outside the gene matches: 14. In germline, CDR1 is SGHDT, CDR2 YYEEEE. The CDR3 covers 17 residues.

V and J are TRBV6-5 and TRBJ1-1; TRBD1 might be the D (6 bases). Trimming left V 8 bases short and J 5 bases short, with 18 bases between. CDR1 MNHEY and CDR2 SVGAGI come from the germline V gene. The CDR3 has 14 residues. The CDR3 is CASRTEGLGTEAFF. CDR3 nucleotide sequence: TGTGCCAGCCGGACAGAAGGGCTGGGGACTGAAGCTTTCTTT.

This rearrangement joins TRBV6-5 to TRBJ1-2, with 7 bases fitting TRBD1. The CDR3 is 11 residues long. Germline CDR1 is MNHEY and CDR2 is SVGAGI. With V trimmed by 6 bases and J by 7 bases, 2 bases remained unmatched. This CDR3 reads CASSDRVGYTF. CDR3 DNA sequence: TGTGCCAGCAGCGACAGGGTTGGCTACACCTTC.

This chain joins TRBV2 and TRBJ2-7; 8 bases are a match to TRBD1. Germline CDR1 and CDR2: SNHLY and FYNNEI. The V segment lost 7 bases and the J segment 2 bases; nucleotides outside the gene matches: 7. The CDR3 spans 14 residues. This CDR3 reads CASKRTGLAYEQYF. DNA of the CDR3: TGTGCCAGCAAACGGACAGGGCTTGCCTACGAGCAGTACTTC.

The chain recombines TRBV6-6 with TRBJ2-1, with D maybe TRBD2 (7 bases). CDR1 and CDR2 (germline): MNHNY, SVGAGI (reference sequence). With 8 bases removed from V and 8 bases from J, the gap between germline ends came to 16 bases. CDR3 length: 13 amino acids. The CDR3 region is CASRQEGGHEQFF. The CDR3 DNA reads as TGTGCCAGCCGTCAGGAGGGGGGGCATGAGCAGTTCTTC.

This chain uses TRBV5-1 with TRBJ1-1, with TRBD1 matching 7 bases. Trimming cost V 4 bases and J 0 bases; bases outside gene matches: 9. The germline V gene encodes CDR1 SGHRS and CDR2 YFSETQ. CDR3 size: 16 residues. CDR3 region: CASSQSSTGLNTEAFF. The CDR3 DNA reads as TGCGCCAGCAGCCAATCCTCGACAGGGTTGAACACTGAAGCTTTCTTT.

The chain couples TRBV5-4 to TRBJ1-4; a possible D gene is TRBD1 (6 bases). Trimming shortened V by 0 bases and J by 10 bases, and 13 bases separated the two germline ends. Germline V gene data show CDR1 as SGHNT and CDR2 as YYREEE (reference sequence). The CDR3 sequence is 14 residues long. CDR3: CASSLGAGGAKLFF. CDR3 DNA sequence: TGTGCCAGCAGCTTGGGGGCTGGGGGGGCAAAACTGTTTTTT.

The gene calls are TRBV5-1 and TRBJ1-2; 7 bases map to TRBD1. The trim removed 1 base at V and 6 bases at J, leaving 3 bases unmatched. CDR1 and CDR2 from the germline V gene are SGHRS and YFSETQ. The CDR3 is made up of 13 amino acids. CDR3: CASSLTTGDGYTF. CDR3 nucleotides: TGCGCCAGCAGCTTGACTACAGGGGATGGCTACACCTTC.

The rearrangement joins TRBV9 to TRBJ2-7; a possible D gene is TRBD2 (7 bases). This CDR3 spans 15 amino acids. Germline V gives CDR1 SGDLS, CDR2 YYNGEE. V was pared by 0 bases and J by 2 bases, with 12 bases between. In nucleotides, the CDR3 is TGTGCCAGCAGCGTAGAGGGGGGGTTAACCTACGAGCAGTACTTC. Translating it yields CASSVEGGLTYEQYF.

This clone is a singleton in its sample. Here the CDR3 reads CSVADGYEQYF. The CDR3 DNA reads TGCAGCGTAGCGGACGGCTACGAGCAGTACTTC. The V call is TRBV29-1, the J call TRBJ2-7, with a tentative D call TRBD2 (5 bases). Germline loops: CDR1 SQVTM, CDR2 ANQGSEA. The V end was cut by 6 bases, the J end by 3 bases, with 9 bases between. The CDR3 length is 11 residues.

V gene TRBV7-3 combines with J gene TRBJ1-1; D unclear. The CDR3 has 15 residues. Germline loops: CDR1 SGHTA, CDR2 FQGTGA. Trimming removed 0 bases from V and 1 base from J, with 9 bases in between. The CDR3 reads CASSLTGQKNTEAFF. CDR3 DNA sequence: TGTGCCAGCAGCTTAACGGGCCAGAAGAACACTGAAGCTTTCTTT. Based on the CDR3 plus reference TRBV7-3 and TRBJ1-1, the full variable domain is GAGVSQTPSNKVTEKGKYVELRCDPISGHTALYWYRQSLGQGPEFLIYFQGTGAADDSGLPNDRFFAVRPEGSVSTLKIQRTERGDSAVYLCASSLTGQKNTEAFFGQGTRLTVV.

The chain recombines TRBV4-2 with TRBJ1-2; possible D gene TRBD1, 5 bases. Trimming removed 1 base at V and 3 bases at J, with 15 bases between. Per the germline V gene, CDR1 is LGHNA and CDR2 is YNFKEQ. The CDR3 sequence is 16 residues long. The CDR3 DNA follows: TGTGCCAGCAGCCAAGGAATGGGGTGGGGGGACTATGGCTACACCTTC. Protein product: CASSQGMGWGDYGYTF.

The gene calls are TRBV10-3 and TRBJ2-2, with D possibly being TRBD1 (5 bases). The CDR3 consists of 14 residues. V dropped 7 bases and J dropped 0 bases, with 9 bases sitting between them. CDR1 is ENHRY, CDR2 SYGVKD, per germline. CDR3 loop: CAINPTANTGELFF. Written as DNA, the CDR3 is TGTGCCATCAACCCGACAGCGAACACCGGGGAGCTGTTTTTT.

The J gene is TRBJ2-3, the V gene TRBV11-2; TRBD1 matches 7 bases. The germline V gene has CDR1 SGHAT and CDR2 FQNNGV. This CDR3 has 16 residues. Unmatched junction bases numbered 5, after V lost 1 base and J lost 1 base. CDR3 nucleotide sequence: TGTGCCAGCAGCTTAGGAGGTCAGGGGGGCACAGATACGCAGTATTTT. It translates to CASSLGGQGGTDTQYF.

The J gene is TRBJ2-7, the V gene TRBV5-1, with 8 bases aligning to TRBD1. The CDR3 totals 15 residues. Per the germline V gene, CDR1 is SGHRS and CDR2 is YFSETQ. With 3 bases clipped from V and 2 bases from J, the junction kept 7 bases outside the gene matches. The CDR3 here is CASSSGGPVAYEQYF. The CDR3 bases are TGCGCCAGCAGCTCAGGGGGCCCGGTGGCCTACGAGCAGTACTTC. Full variable domain (rest looked up from reference TRBV5-1 and TRBJ2-7): KAGVTQTPRYLIKTRGQQVTLSCSPISGHRSVSWYQQTPGQGLQFLFEYFSETQRNKGNFPGRFSGRQFSNSRSEMNVSTLELGDSALYLCASSSGGPVAYEQYFGPGTRLTVT.

V gene TRBV7-6 combines with J gene TRBJ2-5; tentative D call: TRBD1 (5 bases). Trimming removed 4 bases from V and 5 bases from J, with 17 bases in between. Germline loops: CDR1 SGHVS, CDR2 FNYEAQ. The CDR3 is 15 residues long. The CDR3 region is CASSSARGARETQYF. The CDR3 DNA is TGTGCCAGCAGCTCGGCCCGTGGGGCCCGGGAGACCCAGTACTTC.

This clone occurred once. The gene calls are TRBV7-3 and TRBJ1-6; 9 bases are a match to TRBD1. V was pared by 3 bases and J by 7 bases, with 1 base of the junction left unmatched. From germline, CDR1 is SGHTA and CDR2 FQGTGA. The CDR3 runs 14 residues. CDR3: CASSFDRGNSPLHF. DNA of the CDR3: TGTGCCAGCAGCTTTGACAGGGGGAATTCACCCCTCCACTTT.

The genes are TRBV7-9 and TRBJ2-3; 14 bases line up with TRBD2. The CDR3 is 18 residues long. The V gene's germline CDR1 is SEHNR and CDR2 FQNEAQ (reference sequence). With V trimmed by 2 bases and J by 5 bases, 9 bases remained unmatched. CDR3: CASSLRTGLAGVIDTQYF. CDR3 nucleotide sequence: TGTGCCAGCAGCTTACGGACGGGACTAGCGGGGGTTATAGATACGCAGTATTTT. The whole variable domain, filled in from reference TRBV7-9 and TRBJ2-3, reads DTGVSQNPRHKITKRGQNVTFRCDPISEHNRLYWYRQTLGQGPEFLTYFQNEAQLEKSRLLSDRFSAERPKGSFSTLEIQRTEQGDSAMYLCASSLRTGLAGVIDTQYFGPGTRLTVL.

This chain joins TRBV10-2 and TRBJ1-5, with no clear D. CDR3 length: 13 amino acids. Trimming took 6 bases from V and 7 from J, leaving 13 bases between them. Germline assignment: CDR1 WSHSY and CDR2 SAAADI. The CDR3 DNA reads TGCGCCAGCAGCGCCCCATCCGAGCAGCCCCAGCATTTT. Its translation: CASSAPSEQPQHF.